The text below deals with one T cell receptor (beta chain). Its antigen is unknown. TCRdb keeps only in-frame clones here, not all; method: immunoSEQ multiplex PCR. The sample includes about 580,000 clones, 98% of them seen just once. The entry originates in a study of shared clonotypes between healthy human individuals. Points from the study as a whole: Of the naive CD4 clonotypes, roughly 5% were shared across a handful of donors.

The CDR3 runs to 14 residues. Trimming shortened V by 0 bases and J by 7 bases, and 13 bases separated the two germline ends. Germline CDR1 SGDLS, CDR2 YYNGEE. Naive CD8 populations comprised CD45RO-negative cells positively selected for CCR7, excluding terminally differentiated effector memory CD45RA+ cells. The J gene is TRBJ1-1, the V gene TRBV9; D is possibly TRBD1 (5 bases). The specimen was naive CD8+ T cells sorted from blood. This TCR derives from a man aged 25-45 years in good health. The CDR3 DNA reads TGTGCCAGCAGCGTAGGGAGGGAGAGGGGTGAAGCTTTCTTT. It translates to CASSVGRERGEAFF.